This T cell receptor (beta chain) was recorded in a study of human T cells and chemical hapten exposure. CDR3 length equals 15 residues. The germline CDR1 and CDR2 sequences are MDHEN and SYDVKM. Trimming pared 3 bases from V and 7 bases from J, leaving 15 bases between. Overall study findings and caveats: Controls formed significantly fewer large CDR3 similarity clusters than expanded TCRs did. PT1 expanded TCR counts and patch test score were linked, and their correlation was positive.

In this sample, this clonotype turned up many times. Antigen unknown. Within the library, unique molecular identifiers were attached to each individual cDNA molecule. MiXCR, run by TCRdb on the RACE reads, gives a single entry per CDR3 protein. This table holds about 84,000 distinct CDR3 sequences, roughly 10% found once. Time point of the sample: patch test 3, about 24 weeks after DPC sensitization. As to treatment: therapeutic diphenylcyclopropenone sensitization with weekly scalp DPC. Whole blood that had not been fractionated was the source of extracted total RNA. The input for sequencing was whole blood, taken in connection with sensitization to the hapten diphenylcyclopropenone (DPC). The rearrangement uses TRBV28 and TRBJ2-2; D may correspond to TRBD1 or TRBD2 (5 bases each). The TCR originated in a woman aged 50 to 60 with alopecia areata. Some clones in this sample may be carry-over from other donors' samples. The CDR3 DNA is TGTGCCAGCAGTTTGGACTCACGAAGGGGCGGGGAGCTGTTTTTT. This encodes CASSLDSRRGGELFF.